This record looks at one T cell receptor beta chain sequence and its context. Its antigen is currently unknown. Via MiXCR, TCRdb re-called the RACE reads, giving one row per CDR3 protein. The sample carries tens of thousands of distinct CDR3 sequences, about 9% recorded once. The sample comes from a study of human T cells and chemical hapten exposure. The CDR3 length is 13 residues. V shed 9 bases and J shed 8 bases, with 18 bases lying between them. Looked up from germline, CDR1 is KGHDR and CDR2 is SFDVKD. Regarding time point: patch test 1, 2 weeks after DPC sensitization. The treatment was: therapeutic diphenylcyclopropenone sensitization with weekly scalp DPC. Every donor had alopecia and was 18 to 70 years old; all were suitable for DPC. Study-level points and caveats: The study found that PT1 expanded TCR counts correlated positively with patch test score.

The specimen was whole blood, collected in connection with sensitization to the hapten diphenylcyclopropenone (DPC). This clonotype originated in a woman aged 50 to 65 with alopecia areata. Some clones in this sample may be carry-over from other donors' samples. V gene TRBV24-1 combines with J gene TRBJ1-1; tentatively, D is TRBD1 (5 bases). The CDR3 DNA follows: TGTGCCACCTCCCTGGGGCAGGAGAAAGAAGCTTTCTTT. This codes for CATSLGQEKEAFF.